The rows below give T cell receptor beta chains drawn from one sample of a study of CD8+ T cells in alopecia areata. Here immunoSEQ multiplex PCR was the method, and the copy in TCRdb shows in-frame clones only, minus some. This sample yields over 150,000 clones, of which around 63% are seen a single time; under 2% belongs to the top ten. Sequencing used CD4+ T cells sorted from blood, obtained at week 0. These receptors all stem from a human donor with alopecia areata. The CDR3 runs from the conserved cysteine through the conserved F or W. D genes are given only for firm matches. The listing skips clone size in some rows; elsewhere it reads once, few, many or a size class.

v_call: TRBV2
j_call: TRBJ2-1
clone_size: -
d_call: -
cdr3_nt: TGTGCCAGCATCAATAACAATGAGCAGTTCTTC
cdr3_aa: CASINNNEQFF

v_call: TRBV29-1
j_call: TRBJ2-7
clone_size: few
d_call: TRBD2
cdr3_nt: TGCAGCGGTACTAGCGGGGGGAACTACGAGCAGTACTTC
cdr3_aa: CSGTSGGNYEQYF

v_call: TRBV29-1
j_call: TRBJ1-2
clone_size: -
d_call: -
cdr3_nt: TGCAGCGGTACAGTGAACTATGGCTACACCTTC
cdr3_aa: CSGTVNYGYTF

v_call: TRBV4-3
j_call: TRBJ2-3
clone_size: few
d_call: -
cdr3_nt: TGCGCCAGCAGCCAAGCAGGCACAGATACGCAGTATTTT
cdr3_aa: CASSQAGTDTQYF

v_call: TRBV27
j_call: TRBJ1-2
clone_size: few
d_call: TRBD1
cdr3_nt: TGTGCCAGCAGGACAGGGGGCTATGGCTACACCTTC
cdr3_aa: CASRTGGYGYTF

v_call: TRBV4-3
j_call: TRBJ1-5
clone_size: few
d_call: TRBD1
cdr3_nt: TGCGCCAGCAGCCAAACAGGGGCTAGCAATCAGCCCCAGCATTTT
cdr3_aa: CASSQTGASNQPQHF

v_call: TRBV29-1
j_call: TRBJ1-1
clone_size: -
d_call: -
cdr3_nt: TGCAGCGTCCAGACACAGGCAAACACTGAAGCTTTCTTT
cdr3_aa: CSVQTQANTEAFF

v_call: TRBV6-6
j_call: TRBJ2-3
clone_size: few
d_call: -
cdr3_nt: TGTGCCAGCAGTTACTCTGGGGATACGCAGTATTTT
cdr3_aa: CASSYSGDTQYF

v_call: TRBV6-6
j_call: TRBJ1-2
clone_size: -
d_call: TRBD1
cdr3_nt: TGTGCCAGCAGTTACTCCTTAACAGGGGATGGCTACACCTTC
cdr3_aa: CASSYSLTGDGYTF

v_call: TRBV11-2
j_call: TRBJ2-1
clone_size: -
d_call: TRBD1
cdr3_nt: TGTGCCAGCAGCTGGGGGACAGACCCTAGGAATGAGCAGTTCTTC
cdr3_aa: CASSWGTDPRNEQFF

v_call: TRBV29-1
j_call: TRBJ1-2
clone_size: -
d_call: -
cdr3_nt: TGCAGCGTAGCAATCTTAGCTAACTATGGCTACACCTTC
cdr3_aa: CSVAILANYGYTF

v_call: TRBV5-1
j_call: TRBJ2-7
clone_size: -
d_call: -
cdr3_nt: TGCGCCAGCAGCTTCGACCCCCGGGACCGCTCCTACGAGCAGTACTTC
cdr3_aa: CASSFDPRDRSYEQYF

v_call: TRBV6-5
j_call: TRBJ2-5
clone_size: -
d_call: -
cdr3_nt: TGTGCCAGCAGTTACGTGGGGATACAAGAGACCCAGTACTTC
cdr3_aa: CASSYVGIQETQYF

v_call: TRBV5-4
j_call: TRBJ2-5
clone_size: -
d_call: -
cdr3_nt: TGTGCCAGCAGCTTGGCCGGCGGAGAGACCCAGTACTTC
cdr3_aa: CASSLAGGETQYF

v_call: TRBV27
j_call: TRBJ2-2
clone_size: few
d_call: -
cdr3_nt: TGTGCCAGCAGTTTAGTCGATTCAACCGGGGAGCTGTTTTTT
cdr3_aa: CASSLVDSTGELFF

v_call: TRBV18
j_call: TRBJ2-1
clone_size: -
d_call: -
cdr3_nt: TGTGCCAGCTCACCTCAGAGAGATGAGCAGTTCTTC
cdr3_aa: CASSPQRDEQFF

v_call: TRBV7-2
j_call: TRBJ1-1
clone_size: -
d_call: -
cdr3_nt: TGTGCCAGCAGCCCTCATCTTCTTATGAACACTGAAGCTTTCTTT
cdr3_aa: CASSPHLLMNTEAFF

v_call: TRBV4-3
j_call: TRBJ2-3
clone_size: -
d_call: -
cdr3_nt: TGCGCCAGCAGCCAACGAGCAAGAGGACGCACAGATACGCAGTATTTT
cdr3_aa: CASSQRARGRTDTQYF

v_call: TRBV29-1
j_call: TRBJ2-2
clone_size: -
d_call: -
cdr3_nt: TGCAGCGCCGGGACGGGGGTTAACACCGGGGAGCTGTTTTTT
cdr3_aa: CSAGTGVNTGELFF

v_call: TRBV30
j_call: TRBJ1-1
clone_size: once
d_call: -
cdr3_nt: TGTGCCTGGAGTTTGGGGTTTCTTGTGGGCACTGAAGCTTTCTTT
cdr3_aa: CAWSLGFLVGTEAFF

v_call: TRBV19
j_call: TRBJ1-1
clone_size: few
d_call: TRBD1
cdr3_nt: TGTGCCAGTAGCCTTGGGACAGGGAACATGAACACTGAAGCTTTCTTT
cdr3_aa: CASSLGTGNMNTEAFF

v_call: TRBV29-1
j_call: TRBJ2-1
clone_size: -
d_call: TRBD2
cdr3_nt: TGCAGCGCCAGACTAGCCAATGAGCAGTTCTTC
cdr3_aa: CSARLANEQFF

v_call: TRBV29-1
j_call: TRBJ2-3
clone_size: -
d_call: -
cdr3_nt: TGCAGCGTCAAGGGGCAGTTCACAGATACGCAGTATTTT
cdr3_aa: CSVKGQFTDTQYF

v_call: TRBV4-1
j_call: TRBJ1-1
clone_size: -
d_call: -
cdr3_nt: TGCGCCAGCAGCCTGGGGGGAAGGGGCGTGTTTGAAGCTTTCTTT
cdr3_aa: CASSLGGRGVFEAFF

v_call: TRBV30
j_call: TRBJ1-1
clone_size: -
d_call: -
cdr3_nt: TGTGCCTGGAGTTTTTACAGCTTGAACACTGAAGCTTTCTTT
cdr3_aa: CAWSFYSLNTEAFF

v_call: TRBV29-1
j_call: TRBJ1-1
clone_size: -
d_call: TRBD1
cdr3_nt: TGCAGCGTGGGGGGACAGAAGAACACTGAAGCTTTCTTT
cdr3_aa: CSVGGQKNTEAFF

v_call: TRBV5-1
j_call: TRBJ2-2
clone_size: -
d_call: -
cdr3_nt: TGCGCCAGCAGCTGGGACCGAGACACCGGGGAGCTGTTTTTT
cdr3_aa: CASSWDRDTGELFF

v_call: TRBV29-1
j_call: TRBJ2-3
clone_size: once
d_call: TRBD2
cdr3_nt: TGCAGCGTTCCTAGCGGGAGAACAGATACGCAGTATTTT
cdr3_aa: CSVPSGRTDTQYF

v_call: TRBV4-3
j_call: TRBJ2-3
clone_size: -
d_call: -
cdr3_nt: TGCGCCAGCAGCCAAGATATGGGCGCCTTCACAGATACGCAGTATTTT
cdr3_aa: CASSQDMGAFTDTQYF

v_call: TRBV29-1
j_call: TRBJ2-1
clone_size: few
d_call: -
cdr3_nt: TGCAGCCTCCGGGACCTGGGGATGGGTGAGCAGTTCTTC
cdr3_aa: CSLRDLGMGEQFF

v_call: TRBV5-1
j_call: TRBJ2-2
clone_size: -
d_call: -
cdr3_nt: TGCGCCAGCCAAGGCCCCGCGGGAGGGGAGCTGTTTTTT
cdr3_aa: CASQGPAGGELFF

v_call: TRBV7-9
j_call: TRBJ2-7
clone_size: -
d_call: -
cdr3_nt: TGTGCCAGCAGCTTGAGCGTCGGGACTTTCGAGCAGTACTTC
cdr3_aa: CASSLSVGTFEQYF

v_call: TRBV29-1
j_call: TRBJ2-3
clone_size: -
d_call: -
cdr3_nt: TGCAGCGTTGATTTGGGGAGCACAGATACGCAGTATTTT
cdr3_aa: CSVDLGSTDTQYF

v_call: TRBV9
j_call: TRBJ1-2
clone_size: -
d_call: -
cdr3_nt: TGTGCCAGCGGGCCCCCCAACTATGGCTACACCTTC
cdr3_aa: CASGPPNYGYTF

v_call: TRBV5-1
j_call: TRBJ2-3
clone_size: -
d_call: -
cdr3_nt: TGCGCCAGCAGCGGGGACACAGATACGCAGTATTTT
cdr3_aa: CASSGDTDTQYF

v_call: TRBV9
j_call: TRBJ1-1
clone_size: few
d_call: -
cdr3_nt: TGTGCCAGCAGCGTAGGAGGGAGGGGTGAAGCTTTCTTT
cdr3_aa: CASSVGGRGEAFF

v_call: TRBV6-1
j_call: TRBJ1-1
clone_size: few
d_call: -
cdr3_nt: TGTGCCAGCATGAAGGGGAACACTGAAGCTTTCTTT
cdr3_aa: CASMKGNTEAFF

v_call: TRBV30
j_call: TRBJ1-2
clone_size: -
d_call: TRBD1
cdr3_nt: TGTGCCTGGAGTGCCCAATCCCGGGACAGCTATGGCTACACCTTC
cdr3_aa: CAWSAQSRDSYGYTF

v_call: TRBV19
j_call: TRBJ1-5
clone_size: -
d_call: -
cdr3_nt: TGTGCCAGTAGTATCGAGCATCGAGGATACAATCAGCCCCAGCATTTT
cdr3_aa: CASSIEHRGYNQPQHF

v_call: TRBV7-2
j_call: TRBJ1-1
clone_size: many
d_call: -
cdr3_nt: TGTGCCAGCAGCTTTGACTGGGGAACTGAAGCTTTCTTT
cdr3_aa: CASSFDWGTEAFF

v_call: TRBV4-2
j_call: TRBJ2-3
clone_size: -
d_call: TRBD2
cdr3_nt: TGTGCCAGCAGCCAGGGGACTAGCGCTAGCACAGATACGCAGTATTTT
cdr3_aa: CASSQGTSASTDTQYF

v_call: TRBV7-6
j_call: TRBJ2-1
clone_size: -
d_call: -
cdr3_nt: TGTGCCAGCAGCTTAATGGTCAGGGGCCCGGGGAATGAGCAGTTCTTC
cdr3_aa: CASSLMVRGPGNEQFF

v_call: TRBV29-1
j_call: TRBJ2-7
clone_size: -
d_call: -
cdr3_nt: TGCAGCGTTGGGGGGGACCTCTACGAGCAGTACTTC
cdr3_aa: CSVGGDLYEQYF

v_call: TRBV10-3
j_call: TRBJ1-5
clone_size: -
d_call: TRBD1
cdr3_nt: TGTGCCATCAGTGAGGTCGGGGGACAGGGCAATCAGCCCCAGCATTTT
cdr3_aa: CAISEVGGQGNQPQHF

v_call: TRBV27
j_call: TRBJ2-1
clone_size: few
d_call: -
cdr3_nt: TGTGCAAGCAGGGGCGGCAATGAGCAGTTCTTC
cdr3_aa: CASRGGNEQFF

v_call: TRBV29-1
j_call: TRBJ2-6
clone_size: -
d_call: -
cdr3_nt: TGCAGCGTCGTTTCCTCTGGGGCCAACGTCCTGACTTTC
cdr3_aa: CSVVSSGANVLTF

v_call: TRBV5-1
j_call: TRBJ2-5
clone_size: -
d_call: TRBD2
cdr3_nt: TGCGCCAGCAGCCCCCGTTTGGGGGGGGAGACCCAGTACTTC
cdr3_aa: CASSPRLGGETQYF

v_call: TRBV30
j_call: TRBJ2-3
clone_size: -
d_call: -
cdr3_nt: TGTGCCTGGGGGGAAGGTGAGGATACGCAGTATTTT
cdr3_aa: CAWGEGEDTQYF

v_call: TRBV29-1
j_call: TRBJ1-1
clone_size: -
d_call: -
cdr3_nt: TGCAGCGTTGACAGGTTGGATGAAGCTTTCTTT
cdr3_aa: CSVDRLDEAFF

v_call: TRBV27
j_call: TRBJ1-4
clone_size: -
d_call: -
cdr3_nt: TGTGCCAGCAGTAAAAGACGGACTAATGAAAAACTGTTTTTT
cdr3_aa: CASSKRRTNEKLFF

v_call: TRBV5-4
j_call: TRBJ2-7
clone_size: -
d_call: TRBD1
cdr3_nt: TGTGCCAGCAGCTTGGGACAGGGACACTACGAGCAGTACTTC
cdr3_aa: CASSLGQGHYEQYF

v_call: TRBV30
j_call: TRBJ2-1
clone_size: few
d_call: -
cdr3_nt: TGTGCCTGGAGTCCACTTGGGGAGGAGCAGTTCTTC
cdr3_aa: CAWSPLGEEQFF

v_call: TRBV25-1
j_call: TRBJ1-2
clone_size: few
d_call: -
cdr3_nt: TGTGCCAGCAGTGTCCGAGCTAACTATGGCTACACCTTC
cdr3_aa: CASSVRANYGYTF

v_call: TRBV29-1
j_call: TRBJ2-2
clone_size: few
d_call: -
cdr3_nt: TGCAGCGTTGTTATGGGTCAGGGGGAGCTGTTTTTT
cdr3_aa: CSVVMGQGELFF

v_call: TRBV2
j_call: TRBJ2-4
clone_size: -
d_call: -
cdr3_nt: TGTGCCAGCAAGGGAGAAACTAAAAACATTCAGTACTTC
cdr3_aa: CASKGETKNIQYF